The 11 T cell receptor beta chains reported below all come from one sample, sequenced in a study of beta chain features in type 1 diabetes. Study-level results: Within each of all four CD4+ subsets, Type 1 diabetes patients had TCRB CDR3s that were moderately but significantly shorter.

The investigators reverse transcribed all of the isolated RNA, so they sequenced expressed TCRB transcripts. TCRdb's table, derived via immunoSEQ multiplex PCR, lists solely in-frame clones and lacks some. This table has 300,000 to 450,000 clones, over 9% appearing once. Their antigen targets remain unknown. The specimen sequenced was central memory CD4+ T cells from blood. The receptors originated from a man younger than 40 with type 1 diabetes.

Only a few counts were recorded for this clone. The CDR3 is CAWSVQGNADTQYF. The CDR3, as DNA: TGTGCCTGGAGTGTACAGGGGAATGCAGATACGCAGTATTTT. The chain uses TRBV30 and TRBJ2-3, with 7 nucleotides matching TRBD1. Germline V CDR1 and CDR2: GTSNPN, SVGIG (reference sequence). Unmatched junction bases numbered 4, after V lost 0 bases and J lost 4 bases. CDR3 length: 14 amino acids.

This chain links TRBV27 with TRBJ1-1; tentative D call: TRBD1 (5 bases). Germline loops: CDR1 MNHEY, CDR2 SMNVEV (reference sequence). V lost 3 bases and J 0 bases, leaving 8 bases between the germline ends. The CDR3 totals 14 residues. CDR3 nucleotide sequence: TGTGCCAGCAGTTTTCAGGGTTTGAACACTGAAGCTTTCTTT. Amino acids: CASSFQGLNTEAFF.

The chain uses TRBV15 and TRBJ2-5; tentative D call: TRBD1 (5 bases). From germline, CDR1 is LNHNV and CDR2 YYDKDF (reference sequence). Deletions cut 1 base from V and 2 bases from J, with 8 bases between. The CDR3 runs to 14 residues. This CDR3 is CATSRARQQETQYF. In DNA form, the CDR3 reads TGTGCCACCAGCAGAGCCCGACAGCAAGAGACCCAGTACTTC.

The chain couples TRBV28 to TRBJ2-3; 8 bases are shared with TRBD1. Germline V CDR1 and CDR2: MDHEN, SYDVKM. V lost 8 bases and J lost 5; bases outside the gene matches: 9. This CDR3 has 14 residues. The CDR3 here is CASPRGLRGDTQYF. The CDR3 DNA reads TGTGCCAGCCCCAGGGGGCTTAGGGGAGATACGCAGTATTTT.

This clone was observed many times. The CDR3 spells CASSFTTGNTGELFF. The CDR3, as DNA: TGCGCCAGCAGCTTCACGACAGGGAACACCGGGGAGCTGTTTTTT. V is TRBV5-1 and J is TRBJ2-2, with a weak D call TRBD1 (6 bases). Trimming cost V 2 bases and J 1 base, with 9 bases left between them. The CDR3 sequence is 15 residues long. Germline V CDR1 and CDR2: SGHRS, YFSETQ.

This clone was counted at least ten times. As DNA, the CDR3 is TGTGCCAGCGGGATTCGAAGGGAGATGAACACTGAAGCTTTCTTT. Translation gives CASGIRREMNTEAFF. The rearrangement uses TRBV28 and TRBJ1-1; D unresolved. Germline CDR1 and CDR2: MDHEN and SYDVKM. V was shortened by 8 bases and J by 0 bases, with 16 bases between the two germline ends. The CDR3 contains 15 residues.

This clone appeared a few times. CDR3 in amino acids: CASSLRDTGELFF. In DNA, the CDR3 is TGTGCCAGCAGCTTGCGGGATACCGGGGAGCTGTTTTTT. The chain employs TRBV5-6 and TRBJ2-2; a weak D match, TRBD2 (5 bases). CDR1 and CDR2 (germline): SGHDT, YYEEEE. The CDR3 contains 13 residues. V lost 1 base, J lost 5 bases, and 6 bases lay in between.

This clone occurred a few times. The genes are TRBV27 and TRBJ2-3; D is uncertain. The V gene's germline CDR1 is MNHEY and CDR2 SMNVEV (reference sequence). The length of the CDR3 is 14 residues. V lost 9 bases to trimming and J lost 2 bases, with 15 bases between them. CDR3 protein: CARLPFPLTDTQYF. CDR3 in DNA: TGTGCCAGACTCCCTTTTCCCCTCACAGATACGCAGTATTTT.

This clone turned up a few times. V usage is TRBV2 and J usage is TRBJ1-1; D not certain. From germline, CDR1 is SNHLY and CDR2 FYNNEI. V lost 6 bases and J 6 bases, leaving 17 bases between the germline ends. The CDR3 is made up of 14 amino acids. CDR3 protein: CASSATIGVAEAFF. The CDR3 region has the DNA TGTGCCAGCAGCGCAACCATCGGGGTTGCTGAAGCTTTCTTT.

This clone was seen a handful of times. The chain links TRBV5-4 to TRBJ1-2; the D gene is possibly TRBD1 (6 bases). CDR3 length: 14 amino acids. V lost 3 bases, J lost 2 bases, and 11 bases lay in between. Per germline, CDR1 SGHNT and CDR2 YYREEE (reference sequence). The CDR3 DNA reads as TGTGCCAGCAGCTCCCTTACAGGGAACTATGGCTACACCTTC. It codes for CASSSLTGNYGYTF.

Comments on this clone: At one end the junction does not follow the germline gene, possibly because of a read error. J is TRBJ1-3 and V is TRBV4-1, with D possibly being TRBD1 (5 bases). This CDR3 contains 16 residues. Germline CDR1 and CDR2: MGHRA and YSYEKL. CDR3 nucleotides: TGTGCCAGCAGCCGGTCGACCGGGACGCAAGGAAACACCATATATTTT. Amino acid sequence: CASSRSTGTQGNTIYF.